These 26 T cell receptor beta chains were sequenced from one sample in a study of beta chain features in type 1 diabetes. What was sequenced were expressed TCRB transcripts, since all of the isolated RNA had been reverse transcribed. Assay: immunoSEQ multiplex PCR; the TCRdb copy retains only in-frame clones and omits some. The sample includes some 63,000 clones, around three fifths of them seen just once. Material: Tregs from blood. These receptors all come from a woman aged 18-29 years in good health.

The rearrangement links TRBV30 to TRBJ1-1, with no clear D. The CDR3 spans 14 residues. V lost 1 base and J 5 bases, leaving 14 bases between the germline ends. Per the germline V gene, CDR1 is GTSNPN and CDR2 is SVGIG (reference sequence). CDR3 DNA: TGTGCCTGGAGTGCCCCCCCGGGGAAGACTGAAGCTTTCTTT. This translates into CAWSAPPGKTEAFF.

The DNA for the CDR3 is TGCGCCAGCAGCTCAGGGGTTGGGGCCAACGTCCTGACTTTC. It specifies CASSSGVGANVLTF. The chain is built from TRBV5-1 and TRBJ2-6; possible D gene TRBD1, 6 bases. The CDR3 consists of 14 residues. Trimming took 3 bases from V and 3 from J, leaving 7 bases between them. Germline V lookup: CDR1 SGHRS, CDR2 YFSETQ.

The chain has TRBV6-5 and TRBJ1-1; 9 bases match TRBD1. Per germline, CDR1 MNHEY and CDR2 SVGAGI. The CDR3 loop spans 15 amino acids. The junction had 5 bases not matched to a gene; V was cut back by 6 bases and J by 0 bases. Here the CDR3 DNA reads TGTGCCAGCAGGCGACAGGGGGATTTGAACACTGAAGCTTTCTTT. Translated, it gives CASRRQGDLNTEAFF.

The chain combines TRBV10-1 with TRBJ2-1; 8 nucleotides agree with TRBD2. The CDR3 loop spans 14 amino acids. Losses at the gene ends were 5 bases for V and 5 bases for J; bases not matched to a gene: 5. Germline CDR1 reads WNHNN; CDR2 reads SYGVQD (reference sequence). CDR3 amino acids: CASSPAGVHNEQFF. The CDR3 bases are TGCGCCAGCAGTCCAGCGGGGGTTCACAATGAGCAGTTCTTC.

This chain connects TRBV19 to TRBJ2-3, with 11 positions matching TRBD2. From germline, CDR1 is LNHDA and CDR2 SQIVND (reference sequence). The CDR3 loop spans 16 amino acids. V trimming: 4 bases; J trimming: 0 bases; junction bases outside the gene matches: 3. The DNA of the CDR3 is TGTGCCAGTAGTACGGGGACTAGCGGTAGCACAGATACGCAGTATTTT. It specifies CASSTGTSGSTDTQYF.

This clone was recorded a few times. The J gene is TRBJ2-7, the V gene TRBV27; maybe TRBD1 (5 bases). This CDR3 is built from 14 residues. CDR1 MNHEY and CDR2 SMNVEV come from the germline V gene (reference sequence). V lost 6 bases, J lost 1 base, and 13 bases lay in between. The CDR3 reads CASSITRQSYEQYF. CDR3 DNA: TGTGCCAGCAGCATAACCAGACAGTCCTACGAGCAGTACTTC.

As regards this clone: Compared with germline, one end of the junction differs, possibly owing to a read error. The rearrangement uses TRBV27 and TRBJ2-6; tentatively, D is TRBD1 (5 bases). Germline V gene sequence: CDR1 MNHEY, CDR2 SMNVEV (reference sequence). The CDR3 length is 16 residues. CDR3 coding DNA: TGTGCCGGCAGCCCTTTTAGGGGTCCTGGGGCCAACGTCCTGACTTTC. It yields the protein CAGSPFRGPGANVLTF. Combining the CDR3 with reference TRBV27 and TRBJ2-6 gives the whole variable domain EAQVTQNPRYLITVTGKKLTVTCSQNMNHEYMSWYRQDPGLGLRQIYYSMNVEVTDKGDVPEGYKVSRKEKRNFPLILESPSPNQTSLYFCAGSPFRGPGANVLTFGAGSRLTVL.

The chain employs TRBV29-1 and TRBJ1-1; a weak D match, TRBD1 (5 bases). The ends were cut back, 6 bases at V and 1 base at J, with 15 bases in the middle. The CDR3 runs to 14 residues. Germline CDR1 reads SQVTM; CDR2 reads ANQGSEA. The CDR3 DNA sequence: TGCAGCGTGACTACCGGGACTGGGAACACTGAAGCTTTCTTT. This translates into CSVTTGTGNTEAFF. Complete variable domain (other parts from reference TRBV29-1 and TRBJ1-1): SAVISQKPSRDICQRGTSLTIQCQVDSQVTMMFWYRQQPGQSLTLIATANQGSEATYESGFVIDKFPISRPNLTFSTLTVSNMSPEDSSIYLCSVTTGTGNTEAFFGQGTRLTVV.

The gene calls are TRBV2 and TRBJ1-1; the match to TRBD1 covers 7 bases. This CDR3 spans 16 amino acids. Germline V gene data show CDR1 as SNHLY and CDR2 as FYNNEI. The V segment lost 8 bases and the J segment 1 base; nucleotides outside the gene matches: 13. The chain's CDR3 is CASPRRRGRWNTEAFF. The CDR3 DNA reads TGTGCCAGCCCCCGACGTAGGGGGCGTTGGAACACTGAAGCTTTCTTT.

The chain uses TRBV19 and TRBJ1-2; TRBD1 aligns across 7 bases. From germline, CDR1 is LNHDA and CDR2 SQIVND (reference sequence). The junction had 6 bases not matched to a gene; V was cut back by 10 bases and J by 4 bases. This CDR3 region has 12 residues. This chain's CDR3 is CAIKGGGYGYTF. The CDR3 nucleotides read TGTGCCATTAAAGGGGGCGGCTATGGCTACACCTTC.

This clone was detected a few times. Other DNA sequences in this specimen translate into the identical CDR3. The DNA of the CDR3 is TGCGCCAGCAGCCAACTATTATTTAGCGGGAGTCACAATGAGCAGTTCTTC. This sequence encodes CASSQLLFSGSHNEQFF. This chain connects TRBV4-3 to TRBJ2-1, with 9 bases that match TRBD2. The junction had 10 bases not matched to a gene; V was cut back by 2 bases and J by 5 bases. Germline lookup yields CDR1 LGHNA and CDR2 YSLEER. CDR3 length: 17 amino acids.

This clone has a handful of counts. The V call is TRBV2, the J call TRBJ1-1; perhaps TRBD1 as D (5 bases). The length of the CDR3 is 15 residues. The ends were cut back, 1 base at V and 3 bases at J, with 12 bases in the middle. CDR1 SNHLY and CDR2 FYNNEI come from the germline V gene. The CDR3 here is CASSEGGVDDTEAFF. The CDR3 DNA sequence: TGTGCCAGCAGTGAAGGGGGGGTAGACGACACTGAAGCTTTCTTT.

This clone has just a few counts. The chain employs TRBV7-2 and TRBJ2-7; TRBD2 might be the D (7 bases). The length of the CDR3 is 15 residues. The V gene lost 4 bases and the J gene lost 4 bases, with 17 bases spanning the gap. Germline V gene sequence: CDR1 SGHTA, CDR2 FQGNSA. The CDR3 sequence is CASSSGGGSGYEQYF. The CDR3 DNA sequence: TGTGCCAGCAGCTCCGGAGGGGGTAGCGGGTACGAGCAGTACTTC.

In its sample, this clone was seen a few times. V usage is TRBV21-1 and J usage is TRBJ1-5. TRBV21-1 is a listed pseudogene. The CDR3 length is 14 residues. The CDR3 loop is CANPYHRSRQPQHF. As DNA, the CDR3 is TGTGCCAATCCCTACCACCGAAGTCGCCAGCCCCAGCATTTT.

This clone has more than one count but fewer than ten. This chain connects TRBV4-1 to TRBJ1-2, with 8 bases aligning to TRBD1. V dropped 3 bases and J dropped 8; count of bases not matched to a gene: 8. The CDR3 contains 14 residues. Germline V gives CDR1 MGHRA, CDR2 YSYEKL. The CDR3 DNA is TGCGCCAGCAGCCACGACAGGGGTCCCCGCGGCTACACCTTC. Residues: CASSHDRGPRGYTF.

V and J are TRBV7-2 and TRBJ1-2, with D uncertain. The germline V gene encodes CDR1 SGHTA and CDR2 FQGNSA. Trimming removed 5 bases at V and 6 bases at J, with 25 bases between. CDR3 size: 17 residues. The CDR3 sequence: CASSTSPAKALGHGYTF. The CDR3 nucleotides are TGTGCCAGCAGCACCAGCCCAGCAAAGGCCCTGGGCCATGGCTACACCTTC.

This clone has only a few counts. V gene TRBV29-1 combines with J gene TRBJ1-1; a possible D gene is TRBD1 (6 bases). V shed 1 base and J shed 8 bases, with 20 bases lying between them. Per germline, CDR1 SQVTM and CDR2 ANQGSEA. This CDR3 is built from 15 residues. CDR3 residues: CSVEAPLTGSAEAFF. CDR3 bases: TGCAGCGTTGAAGCCCCTTTGACAGGTAGTGCCGAAGCTTTCTTT.

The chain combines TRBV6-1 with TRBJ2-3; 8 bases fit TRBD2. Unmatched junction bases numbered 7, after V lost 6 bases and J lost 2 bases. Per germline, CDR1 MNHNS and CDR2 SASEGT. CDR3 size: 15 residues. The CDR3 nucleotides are TGTGCCAGCAGGGCCGGGACTAGATTCACAGATACGCAGTATTTT. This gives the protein CASRAGTRFTDTQYF.

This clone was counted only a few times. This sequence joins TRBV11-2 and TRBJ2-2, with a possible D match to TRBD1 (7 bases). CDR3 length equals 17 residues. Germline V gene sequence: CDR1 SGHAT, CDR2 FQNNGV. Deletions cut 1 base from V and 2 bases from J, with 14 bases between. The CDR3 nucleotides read TGTGCCAGCAGCTTAGGAGGGGGGACAGTAAACACCGGGGAGCTGTTTTTT. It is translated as CASSLGGGTVNTGELFF.

The CDR3 spells CASSERYEQYF. The DNA for the CDR3 is TGTGCCAGCAGCGAGAGGTACGAGCAGTACTTC. The chain couples TRBV6-1 to TRBJ2-7; no clear D. CDR1 MNHNS and CDR2 SASEGT come from the germline V gene. V was cut by 6 bases and J by 4 bases, with 7 bases left in between. This CDR3 region has 11 residues.

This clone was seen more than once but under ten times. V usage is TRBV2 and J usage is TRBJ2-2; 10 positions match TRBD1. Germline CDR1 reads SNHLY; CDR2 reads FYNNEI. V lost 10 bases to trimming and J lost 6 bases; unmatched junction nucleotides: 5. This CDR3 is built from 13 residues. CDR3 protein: CAIVDRGSGELFF. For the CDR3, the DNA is TGTGCCATCGTGGACAGGGGGTCCGGGGAGCTGTTTTTT.

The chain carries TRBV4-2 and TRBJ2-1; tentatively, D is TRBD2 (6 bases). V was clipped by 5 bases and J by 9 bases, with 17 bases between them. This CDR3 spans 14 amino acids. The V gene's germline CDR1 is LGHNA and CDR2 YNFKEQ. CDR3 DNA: TGTGCCAGCAGCGTTAATGAGGGACTCCGTGAGCAGTTCTTC. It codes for CASSVNEGLREQFF.

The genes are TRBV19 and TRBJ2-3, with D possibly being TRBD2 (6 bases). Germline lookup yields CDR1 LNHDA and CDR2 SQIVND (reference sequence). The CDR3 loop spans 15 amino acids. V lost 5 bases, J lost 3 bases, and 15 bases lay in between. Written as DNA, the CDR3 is TGTGCCAGTAGTGTTCTAGCGAGGCGGACAGATACGCAGTATTTT. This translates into CASSVLARRTDTQYF. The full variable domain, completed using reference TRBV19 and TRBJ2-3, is DGGITQSPKYLFRKEGQNVTLSCEQNLNHDAMYWYRQDPGQGLRLIYYSQIVNDFQKGDIAEGYSVSREKKESFPLTVTSAQKNPTAFYLCASSVLARRTDTQYFGPGTRLTVL.

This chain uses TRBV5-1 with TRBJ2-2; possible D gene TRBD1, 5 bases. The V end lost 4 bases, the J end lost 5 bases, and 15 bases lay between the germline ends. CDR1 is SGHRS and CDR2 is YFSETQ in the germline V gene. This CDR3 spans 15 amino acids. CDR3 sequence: CASSNRQGGTGELFF. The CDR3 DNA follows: TGCGCCAGCAGCAATCGGCAGGGTGGTACCGGGGAGCTGTTTTTT.

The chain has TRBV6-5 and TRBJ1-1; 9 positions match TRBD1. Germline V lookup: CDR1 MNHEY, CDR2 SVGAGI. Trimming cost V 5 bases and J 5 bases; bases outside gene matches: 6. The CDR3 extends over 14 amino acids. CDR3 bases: TGTGCCAGCAGTCCGACAGGGGGGGATACTGAAGCTTTCTTT. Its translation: CASSPTGGDTEAFF.

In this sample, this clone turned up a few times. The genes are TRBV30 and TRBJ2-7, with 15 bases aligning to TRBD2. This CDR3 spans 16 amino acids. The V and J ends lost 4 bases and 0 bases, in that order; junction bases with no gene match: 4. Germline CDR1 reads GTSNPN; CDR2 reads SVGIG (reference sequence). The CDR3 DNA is TGTGCCTGGATCGGACTAGCGGGAGGGAGCTCCTACGAGCAGTACTTC. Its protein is CAWIGLAGGSSYEQYF.